This TCR beta chain came from a study of blood T cell repertoires in COVID-19. The count of this clone is one. Trimming at V came to 8 bases and at J to 6 bases, leaving 10 bases not matched to a gene. The CDR3 spans 15 residues. In germline, CDR1 is SNHLY, CDR2 FYNNEI. Here immunoSEQ multiplex PCR was the method, and the copy in TCRdb shows in-frame clones only, minus some. The sample includes about 170,000 clones, approximately 81% seen only once; the top ten take approximately 15%. Seattle enrolled patients during active infection and tracked them longitudinally. This chain uses TRBV2 with TRBJ2-1; 10 nucleotides match TRBD2. Source material: peripheral blood. The clonotype comes from a woman aged 70-85 years with COVID-19, enrolled during active disease. In DNA, the CDR3 is TGTGCCAGCGAGCCGGGGACTAGCGATCGCAATGAGCAGTTCTTC. Translation: CASEPGTSDRNEQFF.